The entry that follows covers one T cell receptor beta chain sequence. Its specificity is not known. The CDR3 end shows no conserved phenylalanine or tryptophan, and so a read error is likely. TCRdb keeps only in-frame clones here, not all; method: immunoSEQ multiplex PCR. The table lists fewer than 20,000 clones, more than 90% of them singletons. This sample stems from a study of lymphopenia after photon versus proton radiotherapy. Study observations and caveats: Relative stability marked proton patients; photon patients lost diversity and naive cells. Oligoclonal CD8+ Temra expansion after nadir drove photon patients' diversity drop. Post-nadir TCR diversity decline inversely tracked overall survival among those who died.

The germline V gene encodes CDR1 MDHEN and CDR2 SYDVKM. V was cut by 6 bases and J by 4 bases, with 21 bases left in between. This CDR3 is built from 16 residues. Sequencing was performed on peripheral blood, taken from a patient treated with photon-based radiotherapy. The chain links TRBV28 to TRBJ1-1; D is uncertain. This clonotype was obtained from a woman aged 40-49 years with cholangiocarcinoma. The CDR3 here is CASRERWEAITTEAFL. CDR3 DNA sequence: TGTGCCAGCAGGGAGAGGTGGGAGGCGATTACCACTGAAGCTTTCCTT.